A single sample is the source of the 3 T cell receptor beta chains below, sequenced in a study of CD8 T cells in ankylosing spondylitis. Findings and limits, study-wide: Characteristic of ankylosing spondylitis blood, it appeared, was a TCR beta motif comprising several highly homologous variants.

No antigen is known for these receptors. TCRdb passed the 5' RACE reads through MiXCR, listing each CDR3 protein once. The table has some 220,000 distinct CDR3 sequences, roughly 6.6% seen once; the top ten hold 13% to 15%. The sequenced material came from blood, either unsorted or a sorted T cell fraction (not recorded which). Receptors were obtained from a male donor with ankylosing spondylitis.

Ten or more counts support this clonotype. The J gene is TRBJ2-2, the V gene TRBV12-5, with TRBD1 identical over 7 bases. There are 13 residues in the CDR3. The V gene's germline CDR1 is LGHNT and CDR2 FRNRAP. After removal of 5 bases from V and 7 bases from J, the junction contained 4 bases not matched to a gene. Written as DNA, the CDR3 is TGTGCTAGTGGTCAACAGGGGTACGGGGAGCTGTTTTTT. Translating it yields CASGQQGYGELFF.

This clonotype has at least ten counts. The rearrangement links TRBV12-3 or TRBV12-4 to TRBJ1-4; D possibly corresponds to TRBD1 (5 bases). Trimming stripped 6 bases from V and 0 bases from J, with 8 bases between. The CDR3 totals 14 residues. The CDR3 sequence: CASSETATNEKLFF. The CDR3 DNA sequence: TGTGCCAGCAGCGAGACAGCAACTAATGAAAAACTGTTTTTT.

J is TRBJ1-2 and V is TRBV4-2; D remains ambiguous. There are 15 residues in the CDR3. V lost 1 base, J lost 8 bases, and 17 bases lay in between. Germline V gene sequence: CDR1 LGHNA, CDR2 YNFKEQ. The CDR3 DNA reads TGTGCCAGCAGCCAAGGAAGTGGCCCCGTGGAGGGCTACACCTTC. It encodes CASSQGSGPVEGYTF.